This entry lists 5 T cell receptor beta chains sequenced from one sample in a study of OX40 agonist ivuxolimab in advanced cancers. The assay was immunoSEQ multiplex PCR, and TCRdb's table has in-frame clones only and misses some. Of around 60,000 clones detected, 82% appear once; the ten largest clones hold more than 1.2%. The sequences come from CD4+ or CD8+ T cells sorted from blood, collected in a trial of the OX40 agonist ivuxolimab. The receptor source for this set is an adult with an advanced solid tumor such as melanoma, head and neck, liver or kidney cancer.

The CDR3 DNA reads TGTGCCAGCAGCTTTAACCCACAGGGGTGGCAGCCCCAGCATTTT. This gives the protein CASSFNPQGWQPQHF. V and J are TRBV7-2 and TRBJ1-5; 7 nucleotides agree with TRBD1. Germline V gene sequence: CDR1 SGHTA, CDR2 FQGNSA. The CDR3 has 15 residues. Trimming at V came to 3 bases and at J to 7 bases, leaving 9 bases not matched to a gene.

This rearrangement joins TRBV5-1 to TRBJ1-1; D unclear. Trimming cost V 0 bases and J 4 bases, with 19 bases left between them. The CDR3 loop spans 17 amino acids. The germline gives CDR1 SGHRS, CDR2 YFSETQ. The CDR3 DNA reads as TGCGCCAGCAGCTTGGGGCTTGGTGGGGTTGTAGGCACTGAAGCTTTCTTT. The encoded protein is CASSLGLGGVVGTEAFF.

Only a few counts were recorded for this clone. Other DNA sequences from this sample encode an identical CDR3 as well. The chain has TRBV18 and TRBJ1-3; no clear D. Per germline, CDR1 KGHSH and CDR2 LQKENI. There are 15 residues in the CDR3. The ends were cut back, 2 bases at V and 0 bases at J, with 8 bases in the middle. CDR3 coding DNA: TGTGCCAGCTCACCAGGCAGACACTCTGGAAACACCATATATTTT. It yields the protein CASSPGRHSGNTIYF. Full variable domain (missing parts from reference TRBV18 and TRBJ1-3): NAGVMQNPRHLVRRRGQEARLRCSPMKGHSHVYWYRQLPEEGLKFMVYLQKENIIDESGMPKERFSAEFPKEGPSILRIQQVVRGDSAAYFCASSPGRHSGNTIYFGEGSWLTVV.

The chain combines TRBV19 with TRBJ2-7; possible D gene TRBD1, 6 bases. Germline V gene lookup returns CDR1 LNHDA and CDR2 SQIVND (reference sequence). The length of the CDR3 is 14 residues. V lost 4 bases and J 0 bases, leaving 10 bases between the germline ends. Here the CDR3 reads CASSTGTFSYEQYF. CDR3 coding DNA: TGTGCCAGTAGTACGGGGACATTCTCCTACGAGCAGTACTTC.

The chain carries TRBV11-3 and TRBJ1-2; 7 bases fit TRBD1. CDR3 length equals 15 residues. Per germline, CDR1 SGHNT and CDR2 YENEEA. V trimming: 4 bases; J trimming: 4 bases; junction bases outside the gene matches: 9. CDR3 protein: CASSSTGVMTYGYTF. CDR3 bases: TGTGCCAGCAGCTCCACAGGGGTTATGACCTATGGCTACACCTTC.